These T cell receptor beta chains were read from a single sample in a study of blood T cell repertoires in COVID-19. Using immunoSEQ multiplex PCR, the repertoire was profiled, and TCRdb retains in-frame clones only, with some absent. The sample shows around 20,000 clones, around 84% of them seen only once. The sequenced sample was peripheral blood. These receptors came from a human donor with active COVID-19. The donor label of this sample is uncertain. CDR3s leave out the opening cysteine and the closing phenylalanine or tryptophan.

cdr3_aa,v_call,j_call
ASNLLLFGTEFDTNYGYT,TRBV12-1,TRBJ1-2
ASSSSGSAPLH,TRBV7-9,TRBJ1-6
ASSEQGGSNQPQH,TRBV10-2,TRBJ1-5
ASSPRVGVANYGYT,TRBV27,TRBJ1-2
ASSAGSKDTQY,TRBV2,TRBJ2-3
ASSLVGQGTDTQY,TRBV7-2,TRBJ2-3
AWSLSRTPSPGETQY,TRBV30,TRBJ2-5
ASSQDVSSGEETQY,TRBV4-1,TRBJ2-5
ASSVVSGITDTQY,TRBV9,TRBJ2-3
ASSVSGTGDLSSYNEQF,TRBV7-6,TRBJ2-1
ATSRAPRGAAISYNEQF,TRBV15,TRBJ2-1
ASSRQGINYGYT,TRBV28,TRBJ1-2
ASGRAGSDSPLH,TRBV7-9,TRBJ1-6
ASTTAAGGLLMQF,TRBV19,TRBJ2-1
ASRSPGLRNYGYT,TRBV7-9,TRBJ1-2
ASSLGGQGGEKLF,TRBV7-9,TRBJ1-4
ASSVVNGNYGYT,TRBV9,TRBJ1-2
ASSDRGGYT,TRBV12-3/TRBV12-4,TRBJ1-2
SVRLGSRYEQY,TRBV29-1,TRBJ2-7
ASRPGLAGGHYNERQF,TRBV7-3,TRBJ2-1
SVDLTNRDSAWGEQF,TRBV29-1,TRBJ2-1
ASSVVGLAGGNEQF,TRBV9,TRBJ2-1
ASSVGIGDRKQY,TRBV19,TRBJ2-7
ASIRLAGATYEQY,TRBV27,TRBJ2-7
ASRSLGEGKLF,TRBV6-5,TRBJ1-4
ASSPGGYEQY,TRBV11-3,TRBJ2-7
ASSTKGTVYGYT,TRBV6-2/TRBV6-3,TRBJ1-2
SVLNDTGKEQY,TRBV29-1,TRBJ2-7
ASSLDSFPETQY,TRBV28,TRBJ2-5
ASSQVEGTGELF,TRBV3-1/TRBV3-2,TRBJ2-2
ASSSSGQGERQPQH,TRBV5-6,TRBJ1-5
ASSSKKWDSKREQETQY,TRBV7-3,TRBJ2-5
ASSSGTIQF,TRBV11-3,TRBJ2-1
ASTRQGLNTEAF,TRBV7-2,TRBJ1-1
ASSPPWDRNYGYT,TRBV7-8,TRBJ1-2
ASSTQGTEAF,TRBV5-1,TRBJ1-1
ASSERGLGTYEQY,TRBV2,TRBJ2-7
AISTGGPDTEAF,TRBV10-3,TRBJ1-1
AEGRGTDTQY,TRBV5-4,TRBJ2-3
ASSGQGLARSIYEQY,TRBV28,TRBJ2-7
ASRLAEHNEQF,TRBV6-5,TRBJ2-1
ASSRPGGQGSVYGYT,TRBV7-9,TRBJ1-2
ASSLTSGSSTDTQY,TRBV6-4,TRBJ2-3
ASSEEGGQGRFSYGYT,TRBV2,TRBJ1-2
ASSYSTIADEQF,TRBV6-5,TRBJ2-1
ASSRQGGGNQPQH,TRBV19,TRBJ1-5
ASSPGEGRTDTQY,TRBV3-1/TRBV3-2,TRBJ2-3
ASSVRENTEAF,TRBV7-7,TRBJ1-1
ASLGIAGGYEQF,TRBV5-1,TRBJ2-1
ASSQGTGNQPQH,TRBV7-9,TRBJ1-5
ASSDGDSVWDEQF,TRBV10-2,TRBJ2-1